The rows below give T cell receptor beta chains drawn from one sample of a study of T cell repertoires and HLA-DP antigens. TCRdb keeps only in-frame clones here, not all; method: immunoSEQ multiplex PCR. The sample carries about 73,000 clones, about 82% recorded once. No antigen has been identified for these receptors. What was sequenced was CD4+ T cells from PBMCs. The receptors shown here come from a man between 60 and 75 years old in good health and CMV-seronegative. Both conserved end residues are part of each CDR3. A D gene is named only where the DNA matches it firmly. Where a row states a size, it is once, few, many or the class of an expanded clone; other rows omit it.

-,-,TRBV5-4,TRBJ2-2,CASSPGRGNTGELFF,TGTGCCAGCAGCCCTGGGCGGGGGAACACCGGGGAGCTGTTTTTT
-,few,TRBV21-1,TRBJ2-3,CASSLRRDTQYF,TGTGCCAGCAGTCTTAGGAGAGATACGCAGTATTTT
-,-,TRBV5-8,TRBJ2-3,CASSFLRDSTDTQYF,TGTGCCAGCAGCTTCTTGCGGGACAGCACAGATACGCAGTATTTT
-,few,TRBV6-6,TRBJ1-3,CASSFNMGTGNTIYF,TGTGCCAGCAGTTTCAACATGGGTACTGGAAACACCATATATTTT
TRBD2,-,TRBV7-2,TRBJ2-5,CASSWTSGRARETQYF,TGTGCCAGCAGTTGGACTAGCGGGAGGGCCAGGGAGACCCAGTACTTC
-,-,TRBV19,TRBJ1-6,CASSSLGGTYNSPLHF,TGTGCCAGTAGTAGTCTCGGGGGAACCTATAATTCACCCCTCCACTTT
-,-,TRBV10-3,TRBJ2-3,CAISESTTAYTDTQYF,TGTGCCATCAGTGAGTCAACGACAGCCTACACAGATACGCAGTATTTT
-,-,TRBV5-4,TRBJ1-1,CASSLDRDTMNTEAFF,TGTGCCAGCAGCTTGGATCGAGATACGATGAACACTGAAGCTTTCTTT
-,-,TRBV7-2,TRBJ2-4,CASSLGVTGNIQYF,TGTGCCAGCAGCTTAGGAGTGACGGGGAACATTCAGTACTTC
-,once,TRBV5-1,TRBJ1-2,CASSFRGHGYTF,TGCGCCAGCAGCTTCCGGGGGCATGGCTACACCTTC
-,once,TRBV5-4,TRBJ1-1,CASSLGLQTGSTEAFF,TGTGCCAGCAGCTTGGGACTTCAAACTGGGAGCACTGAAGCTTTCTTT
TRBD1,-,TRBV6-5,TRBJ1-5,CASRTGLGQPQHF,TGTGCCAGCAGGACAGGGTTGGGGCAGCCCCAGCATTTT
TRBD1,-,TRBV2,TRBJ2-4,CASTSTGGTKNIQYF,TGTGCCAGCACCTCGACAGGGGGAACCAAAAACATTCAGTACTTC
-,once,TRBV4-1,TRBJ2-1,CASSRRPDNEQFF,TGCGCCAGCAGTCGCCGGCCCGACAATGAGCAGTTCTTC
-,once,TRBV5-1,TRBJ1-5,CARHQSNQPQHF,TGCGCCAGACACCAAAGCAATCAGCCCCAGCATTTT
-,-,TRBV28,TRBJ2-5,CASSFLAGDAYRETQYF,-
-,-,TRBV5-6,TRBJ1-5,CASSLAGGPRHF,TGTGCCAGCAGCTTGGCGGGGGGGCCCAGGCATTTT
-,-,TRBV30,TRBJ1-5,CAWSVADSNQPQHF,TGTGCCTGGAGTGTCGCGGATAGCAATCAGCCCCAGCATTTT